The 31 T cell receptor beta chains presented below share a single source sample, sequenced in a study of T cells in Graves' hyperthyroidism and ophthalmopathy. Template material for amplifying TCR beta CDR3 regions consisted of RNA transcripts. HTBI primers were employed in a first-round RT-PCR of the TCR CDR3. From the multiplex PCR reads, TCRdb called clonotypes with MiXCR, one entry per CDR3 protein. The table has about 380,000 distinct CDR3 sequences, approximately 18% seen once. Material for sequencing was blood. The origin of the receptors is a man aged 18 to 30 with Graves' ophthalmopathy.

The genes are TRBV7-3 and TRBJ2-2; D remains unclear. Germline-derived CDR1 and CDR2 are SGHTA and FQGTGA. This CDR3 region has 14 residues. Trimming took off 5 bases at V and 3 bases at J, with 10 bases between the two ends. The CDR3 spells CASSPDGYTGELFF. Written as DNA, the CDR3 is TGTGCCAGCAGCCCTGACGGCTACACCGGGGAGCTGTTTTTT.

This clonotype has ten or more counts. The chain combines TRBV12-3 or TRBV12-4 with TRBJ1-2, with D possibly being TRBD1 (6 bases). V shed 7 bases and J shed 7 bases, with 16 bases lying between them. The CDR3 consists of 13 residues. This CDR3 is CASTLQGRSGYTF. The CDR3 nucleotides are TGTGCCAGCACCCTCCAGGGGCGAAGTGGCTACACCTTC.

This clonotype occurred a few times. The V and J genes are TRBV3-1 and TRBJ2-2, with 10 nucleotides matching TRBD2. The junction had 2 bases not matched to a gene; V was cut back by 1 base and J by 3 bases. Germline CDR1 and CDR2: LGHDT and YNNKEL (reference sequence). There are 16 residues in the CDR3. CDR3 residues: CASSQASGGYTGELFF. DNA of the CDR3: TGTGCCAGCAGCCAAGCTAGCGGGGGATACACCGGGGAGCTGTTTTTT. The whole variable domain, filled in from reference TRBV3-1 and TRBJ2-2, reads DTAVSQTPKYLVTQMGNDKSIKCEQNLGHDTMYWYKQDSKKFLKIMFSYNNKELIINETVPNRFSPKSPDKAHLNLHINSLELGDSAVYFCASSQASGGYTGELFFGEGSRLTVL.

This clonotype was recorded many times. The V call is TRBV5-1, the J call TRBJ2-1, with 7 nucleotides matching TRBD2. The ends lost 4 bases at V and 0 bases at J; junction bases unmatched: 10. This CDR3 contains 17 residues. Germline lookup yields CDR1 SGHRS and CDR2 YFSETQ. The CDR3 sequence: CASSPGRGVGSYNEQFF. CDR3 sequence (DNA): TGCGCCAGCAGCCCCGGACGGGGGGTGGGCTCCTACAATGAGCAGTTCTTC.

This clonotype was seen only a few times. The chain links TRBV12-3 or TRBV12-4 to TRBJ1-3; 7 bases align to TRBD1. This CDR3 has 15 amino acids. The V gene end was trimmed by 6 bases and the J gene end by 4 bases; junction bases not matched to a gene: 9. The CDR3 region is CASSYLGTEGNTIYF. The DNA for the CDR3 is TGTGCCAGCAGCTACTTGGGGACAGAAGGAAACACCATATATTTT.

In this sample, this clonotype turned up a few times. This chain joins TRBV4-1 and TRBJ2-1; 10 bases are shared with TRBD2. CDR1 MGHRA and CDR2 YSYEKL come from the germline V gene. Trimming cost V 4 bases and J 6 bases; bases outside gene matches: 9. This CDR3 has 16 amino acids. The CDR3 here is CASSPTGSGGTNEQFF. In DNA form, the CDR3 reads TGCGCCAGCAGCCCGACGGGTAGCGGGGGGACCAATGAGCAGTTCTTC.

The V and J genes are TRBV9 and TRBJ1-4; D call uncertain. Per the germline V gene, CDR1 is SGDLS and CDR2 is YYNGEE. Trimming stripped 0 bases from V and 2 bases from J, with 5 bases between. The CDR3 length is 14 residues. This chain's CDR3 is CASSVGPTNEKLFF. For the CDR3, the DNA is TGTGCCAGCAGCGTAGGACCGACTAATGAAAAACTGTTTTTT.

Remarks on this clonotype: At one end, the junction sequence differs from germline, possibly due to a read error. DNA for the CDR3: TGTGCCAGCTCAACCAGGGATATGAACGCTGAAGCTTTCTTT. It translates to CASSTRDMNAEAFF. This rearrangement joins TRBV18 to TRBJ1-1; possible D gene TRBD1, 5 bases. CDR3 length equals 14 residues. CDR1 KGHSH and CDR2 LQKENI come from the germline V gene.

This clonotype was counted ten times or more. The chain employs TRBV9 and TRBJ1-1, with unresolved D. The germline CDR1 and CDR2 sequences are SGDLS and YYNGEE. Trimming left V 4 bases short and J 1 base short, with 14 bases between. CDR3 length: 15 residues. DNA for the CDR3: TGTGCCAGCAGCCCCCTAGGAGGAGGGAACACTGAAGCTTTCTTT. Translating it yields CASSPLGGGNTEAFF.

This clonotype was detected many times. This sequence joins TRBV11-2 and TRBJ1-1; a weak D match, TRBD1 (6 bases). The CDR3 spans 15 residues. Germline-derived CDR1 and CDR2 are SGHAT and FQNNGV. Between the trimmed V and J ends, which lost 1 base and 8 bases, there was a span of 17 bases. The CDR3 sequence is CASSLVGGPSAEAFF. CDR3 coding DNA: TGTGCCAGCAGCTTAGTGGGGGGGCCATCTGCCGAAGCTTTCTTT.

In its sample, this clonotype was seen a few times. The CDR3 region has the DNA TGTGCCAGCAGAGACCTATGGGGCTACACCTTC. This sequence encodes CASRDLWGYTF. V gene TRBV6-1 combines with J gene TRBJ1-2, with D hard to call. Trimming removed 6 bases from V and 8 bases from J, with 10 bases in between. Germline-derived CDR1 and CDR2 are MNHNS and SASEGT. The CDR3 spans 11 residues.

Worth noting for this clonotype: At one end the junction does not follow the germline gene, possibly because of a read error. V usage is TRBV6-2 or TRBV6-3 and J usage is TRBJ1-6, with D uncertain. The CDR3 is 14 residues long. The germline V gene encodes CDR1 MNHEY and CDR2 SVGEGT. The CDR3 region has the DNA TGTGCCAGCAGTTACTCGTTGAAGGATTCACCCCTCCGCTTT. Protein: CASSYSLKDSPLRF.

This clonotype was recorded at least ten times. One junction end disagrees with the germline gene, perhaps due to a read error. This chain joins TRBV5-8 and TRBJ1-2; D is unresolved. Germline-derived CDR1 and CDR2 are SGHTS and YDEGEE. The CDR3 covers 11 residues. Here the CDR3 reads CASSLGVGYTF. In DNA form, the CDR3 reads TGCGCCAGCAGCTTGGGAGTTGGCTACACCTTC.

This clonotype has a handful of counts. This chain links TRBV19 with TRBJ2-1; D may be TRBD2 (7 bases). The CDR3 has 15 residues. The V gene's germline CDR1 is LNHDA and CDR2 SQIVND (reference sequence). Trimming left V 6 bases short and J 6 bases short, with 18 bases between. CDR3 sequence reads: CASSLGGARGNEQFF. The CDR3 DNA follows: TGTGCCAGTAGCTTGGGGGGGGCTAGGGGCAATGAGCAGTTCTTC.

In its sample, this clonotype was seen many times. The J gene is TRBJ1-1, the V gene TRBV15, with D possibly matching TRBD1 (5 bases). Germline V gene sequence: CDR1 LNHNV, CDR2 YYDKDF (reference sequence). Between the trimmed V and J ends, which lost 5 bases and 3 bases, there was a span of 10 bases. There are 13 residues in the CDR3. CDR3: CATSVRGDTEAFF. The CDR3 bases are TGTGCCACCAGCGTTCGGGGGGACACTGAAGCTTTCTTT.

This clonotype was detected ten times or more. The rearrangement uses TRBV2 and TRBJ1-5; 9 nucleotides agree with TRBD1. V shed 6 bases, J shed 1 base, and the junction held 7 bases outside the gene matches. The CDR3 runs 16 residues. Germline V lookup: CDR1 SNHLY, CDR2 FYNNEI. Here the CDR3 reads CASRPRGTGSNQPQHF. CDR3 coding DNA: TGTGCCAGCAGACCTAGGGGGACAGGGAGCAATCAGCCCCAGCATTTT. The complete variable domain, with remaining parts taken from reference TRBV2 and TRBJ1-5, reads EPEVTQTPSHQVTQMGQEVILRCVPISNHLYFYWYRQILGQKVEFLVSFYNNEISEKSEIFDDQFSVERPDGSNFTLKIRSTKLEDSAMYFCASRPRGTGSNQPQHFGDGTRLSIL.

In its sample, this clonotype was seen many times. J is TRBJ1-6 and V is TRBV6-2 or TRBV6-3, with 9 positions matching TRBD1. In germline, CDR1 is MNHEY, CDR2 SVGEGT. CDR3 length: 15 amino acids. With V trimmed by 2 bases and J by 7 bases, 3 bases remained unmatched. Written as DNA, the CDR3 is TGTGCCAGCAGTTACACCGGGACAGGGAATTCACCCCTCCACTTT. Translation: CASSYTGTGNSPLHF.

Only a few counts were recorded for this clonotype. The rearrangement joins TRBV7-9 to TRBJ2-1; D is perhaps TRBD2 (6 bases). The CDR3 totals 14 residues. Trimming left V 11 bases short and J 2 bases short, with 16 bases between. Germline assignment: CDR1 SEHNR and CDR2 FQNEAQ (reference sequence). In DNA form, the CDR3 reads TGTGCCCTTCTCGGGAGCGGCCCCTACAATGAGCAGTTCTTC. It is translated as CALLGSGPYNEQFF.

V gene TRBV3-1 combines with J gene TRBJ1-2; D perhaps matches TRBD1 (5 bases). The CDR3 runs 18 residues. Germline-derived CDR1 and CDR2 are LGHDT and YNNKEL (reference sequence). V lost 0 bases, J lost 7 bases, and 24 bases lay in between. The CDR3 sequence: CASSQEDWGEGMFGGYTF. The DNA for the CDR3 is TGTGCCAGCAGCCAAGAGGATTGGGGGGAAGGGATGTTCGGTGGCTACACCTTC.

This clonotype was found many times. The V call is TRBV7-9, the J call TRBJ2-1, with 10 bases lining up with TRBD1. The length of the CDR3 is 15 residues. With V trimmed by 5 bases and J by 5 bases, 6 bases remained unmatched. Germline values: CDR1 SEHNR, CDR2 FQNEAQ (reference sequence). CDR3 sequence (DNA): TGTGCCAGCAGCCAAGGGACAGGGGAAAACAATGAGCAGTTCTTC. Protein sequence: CASSQGTGENNEQFF.

Ten or more counts support this clonotype. The chain uses TRBV12-3 or TRBV12-4 and TRBJ1-5, with 9 positions matching TRBD1. CDR3 size: 13 residues. The ends lost 8 bases at V and 7 bases at J; junction bases unmatched: 6. The CDR3 region has the DNA TGTGCCAGCCTACAGGGGGCTGGGCAGCCCCAGCATTTT. Translation gives CASLQGAGQPQHF.

This clonotype has a handful of counts. This rearrangement joins TRBV10-3 to TRBJ2-1; D gene unclear. The V end was cut by 6 bases, the J end by 4 bases, with 13 bases between. CDR3 size: 14 residues. Germline lookup yields CDR1 ENHRY and CDR2 SYGVKD. DNA for the CDR3: TGTGCCATCAGGAGCTTATCATCATACAATGAGCAGTTCTTC. This codes for CAIRSLSSYNEQFF.

The chain has TRBV10-1 and TRBJ1-5; 7 nucleotides agree with TRBD1. The germline V gene encodes CDR1 WNHNN and CDR2 SYGVQD (reference sequence). The CDR3 length is 13 residues. V trimming: 4 bases; J trimming: 5 bases; junction bases outside the gene matches: 2. This chain's CDR3 is CASSGGTDQPQHF. The CDR3 bases are TGCGCCAGCAGTGGGGGGACAGATCAGCCCCAGCATTTT.

This clonotype has a count of ten or more. The V gene is TRBV9, the J gene TRBJ2-3; 7 bases agree with TRBD2. CDR1 and CDR2 from the germline V gene are SGDLS and YYNGEE. V shed 0 bases, J shed 2 bases, and the junction held 9 bases outside the gene matches. The CDR3 extends over 17 amino acids. CDR3 bases: TGTGCCAGCAGCGTAGGGACGAGGGGAGGGGACACAGATACGCAGTATTTT. It is translated as CASSVGTRGGDTDTQYF.

The chain is built from TRBV4-1 and TRBJ2-1; a possible D gene is TRBD2 (6 bases). Per the germline V gene, CDR1 is MGHRA and CDR2 is YSYEKL. The CDR3 sequence is 12 residues long. Trimming cost V 5 bases and J 8 bases, with 10 bases left between them. The CDR3 reads CASSAIADEQFF. The CDR3 nucleotides are TGCGCCAGCAGCGCTATAGCGGATGAGCAGTTCTTC.

In regard to this clonotype: At one end, the junction sequence differs from germline, possibly due to a read error. This chain links TRBV7-7 with TRBJ2-5; TRBD2 matches 13 bases. The CDR3 is made up of 15 amino acids. The germline CDR1 and CDR2 sequences are SSHAT and FNYEAQ (reference sequence). For the CDR3, the DNA is TGTGCTAGCAGCTCCGGGACTAGCGGGAAAGAGACCCAGTACTTC. Translated, it gives CASSSGTSGKETQYF.

Ten or more counts support this clonotype. The rearrangement joins TRBV5-1 to TRBJ1-1, with unresolved D. Per the germline V gene, CDR1 is SGHRS and CDR2 is YFSETQ. The CDR3 contains 15 residues. Trimming took off 3 bases at V and 6 bases at J, with 18 bases between the two ends. CDR3 sequence reads: CASSSGIGPGAEAFF. CDR3 DNA sequence: TGCGCCAGCAGCTCCGGAATTGGTCCCGGGGCTGAAGCTTTCTTT.

In this sample, this clonotype turned up many times. V gene TRBV5-1 combines with J gene TRBJ1-2; 9 bases agree with TRBD1. V trimming: 4 bases; J trimming: 5 bases; junction bases outside the gene matches: 6. This CDR3 is built from 14 residues. CDR1 is SGHRS, CDR2 YFSETQ, per germline. The chain's CDR3 is CASSREDRGYGYTF. In DNA, the CDR3 is TGCGCCAGCAGCAGGGAGGACAGGGGATATGGCTACACCTTC.

This clonotype occurred many times. V and J are TRBV5-1 and TRBJ1-1; 9 nucleotides align to TRBD1. Losses at the gene ends were 3 bases for V and 8 bases for J; bases not matched to a gene: 14. This CDR3 has 16 residues. From germline, CDR1 is SGHRS and CDR2 YFSETQ. CDR3 amino acids: CASSWGGTGGADEAFF. The CDR3 nucleotides are TGCGCCAGCAGCTGGGGGGGCACAGGGGGCGCAGACGAAGCTTTCTTT.

The rearrangement uses TRBV12-3 or TRBV12-4 and TRBJ2-7; tentatively, D is TRBD2 (6 bases). Trimming took 8 bases from V and 7 from J, leaving 24 bases between them. CDR3 length: 15 residues. CDR3 region: CASGLEGSLTREQYF. CDR3 DNA: TGTGCCAGCGGGTTGGAGGGGTCTTTAACGCGGGAGCAGTACTTC.

This clonotype appeared many times. The chain links TRBV11-2 to TRBJ2-2; D is unclear. Germline CDR1 and CDR2: SGHAT and FQNNGV. Trimming shortened V by 6 bases and J by 3 bases, and 5 bases separated the two germline ends. The CDR3 totals 12 residues. CDR3 in amino acids: CASRVDTGELFF. CDR3 bases: TGTGCCAGCAGGGTCGACACCGGGGAGCTGTTTTTT.